This is a list of T cell receptor beta chains from one sample in a study of T-cell memory formation after mild COVID-19. TCRdb re-called the 5' RACE reads with MiXCR, one entry per CDR3 protein. Here the sample spans 350,000 to 550,000 distinct CDR3 sequences, roughly 18% being singletons. Source material: PBMCs or a T cell subset sorted from them (not recorded which). The receptors originated from a man aged 18 to 29 who had mild COVID-19 (a few samples of this study predate the infection). Cell type and time point are not known. Both conserved end residues are part of each CDR3.

V	J	CDR3
TRBV6-1	TRBJ1-2	CASTSGSKYGYTF
TRBV6-2/TRBV6-3	TRBJ2-1	CASIPGTSATASYNEQFF
TRBV4-3	TRBJ2-1	CASSQRVHPLAGGHNEQFF
TRBV2	TRBJ1-1	CASSDNGNTEAFF
TRBV4-1	TRBJ1-1	CASSQDARVSNTEAFF
TRBV5-1	TRBJ1-6	CASSTGRNNSPLHF
TRBV7-6	TRBJ2-1	CASSLGAEQFF
TRBV4-3	TRBJ2-1	CASSQDRAGHYEQFF
TRBV21-1	TRBJ2-2	CASISRRRGGTGELFF
TRBV6-5	TRBJ1-1	CASTSRGRGNTEAFF
TRBV20-1	TRBJ1-2	CSARDWTPIGYTF
TRBV7-3	TRBJ2-1	CASSLPLDFAAGWNEQFF
TRBV7-9	TRBJ1-2	CASSSYPSGEGGYGYTF
TRBV11-2	TRBJ1-1	CASSTFPEGTEAFF
TRBV6-5	TRBJ1-6	CASSYSGTGSSPLHF
TRBV5-1	TRBJ2-7	CASSLRLQGSNREQYF
TRBV18	TRBJ1-2	CASSPQMMQDRGYTF
TRBV5-1	TRBJ2-6	CASSLPQGSGANVLTF
TRBV7-2	TRBJ2-5	CASSFPGFRETQYF
TRBV6-5	TRBJ2-7	CASSYSVGLAAYEQYF
TRBV20-1	TRBJ2-1	CSADRFQGNSYNEQFF
TRBV24-1	TRBJ2-1	CATRSSTFSDEQFF
TRBV5-5	TRBJ2-6	CASSLDRGAGANVLTF
TRBV19	TRBJ2-7	CASSIGAGSYEQYF
TRBV4-2	TRBJ2-3	CASSPSLAVMPQYF